The 5 T cell receptor beta chains in this list originate from one sample, sequenced in a study of long-term antiretroviral therapy in people with HIV. They ran version v3.0 of the immunoSEQ assay at survey level. TCRdb's table, derived via immunoSEQ multiplex PCR, lists solely in-frame clones and lacks some. The profile shows 15,000 to 20,000 clones, around nine tenths of them singletons. The sample here was unsorted PBMCs, taken 0.7 years before starting antiretroviral therapy. The receptors were gathered from a man aged 45 to 65 with HIV.

The chain links TRBV6-6 to TRBJ2-2; D is ambiguous. CDR3 length equals 13 residues. Germline CDR1 is MNHNY and CDR2 is SVGAGI (reference sequence). V lost 8 bases to trimming and J lost 3 bases, with 10 bases between them. Here the CDR3 DNA reads TGTGCCAGCCTAAACCCTTACACCGGGGAGCTGTTTTTT. As protein: CASLNPYTGELFF.

The rearrangement uses TRBV2 and TRBJ1-6; TRBD1 agrees at 8 bases. The V and J ends lost 6 bases and 10 bases, in that order; junction bases with no gene match: 8. The germline gives CDR1 SNHLY, CDR2 FYNNEI. This CDR3 has 14 amino acids. The CDR3 coding sequence is TGTGCCAGCAGGAGACAGGGGATTGGATCACCCCTCCACTTT. Its protein product is CASRRQGIGSPLHF.

This sequence joins TRBV5-1 and TRBJ2-5, with 11 bases identical to TRBD1. The CDR3 spans 14 residues. The V segment lost 6 bases and the J segment 5 bases; nucleotides outside the gene matches: 6. Germline values: CDR1 SGHRS, CDR2 YFSETQ. The CDR3 DNA follows: TGCGCCAGCAACCGTGGGACAGGGGGGGAGACCCAGTACTTC. This gives the protein CASNRGTGGETQYF. The variable domain in full, completed from reference TRBV5-1 and TRBJ2-5, reads KAGVTQTPRYLIKTRGQQVTLSCSPISGHRSVSWYQQTPGQGLQFLFEYFSETQRNKGNFPGRFSGRQFSNSRSEMNVSTLELGDSALYLCASNRGTGGETQYFGPGTRLLVL.

The V gene is TRBV7-9, the J gene TRBJ2-1; 7 positions agree with TRBD1. The CDR3 sequence is 14 residues long. Germline loops: CDR1 SEHNR, CDR2 FQNEAQ (reference sequence). With V trimmed by 3 bases and J by 5 bases, 4 bases remained unmatched. The DNA for the CDR3 is TGTGCCAGCAGCTTTGCAGGGGGAAACAATGAGCAGTTCTTC. This encodes CASSFAGGNNEQFF.

V is TRBV7-8 and J is TRBJ1-2; TRBD1 aligns across 7 bases. The CDR3 is made up of 16 amino acids. CDR1 SGHVS and CDR2 FQNEAQ come from the germline V gene. With 0 bases clipped from V and 5 bases from J, the junction kept 9 bases outside the gene matches. CDR3 in DNA: TGTGCCAGCAGCTTAGCCCAGGGGGTGGCTGCTTATGGCTACACCTTC. This translates into CASSLAQGVAAYGYTF.